This T cell receptor (beta chain) comes out of a study of human T cells and chemical hapten exposure. Study results and limitations: There was alopecia in the donors, so their immune response may differ from that of healthy people. Expanded TCRs showed more large CDR3 clusters than pre-sensitization or healthy control sets.

This clonotype was observed at least ten times. Its antigen is not known. This CDR3 is built from 20 residues. V was pared by 6 bases and J by 0 bases, with 17 bases of the junction left unmatched. The germline CDR1 and CDR2 sequences are SEHNR and FQNEAQ (reference sequence). The time point is: patch test 3, about 24 weeks after DPC sensitization. Sample treatment: therapeutic diphenylcyclopropenone sensitization with weekly scalp DPC. Total RNA extraction was carried out from unfractionated whole blood. For the library, individual cDNA molecules each received unique molecular identifiers. TCRdb re-called the RACE reads with MiXCR, one entry per CDR3 protein. This sample has approximately 32,000 distinct CDR3 sequences, with about 5.6% found just once.

This clonotype was sampled from a man aged 25-45 years with alopecia areata. Some clones in this sample may be carry-over from other donors' samples. This material consisted of whole blood, taken in connection with sensitization to the hapten diphenylcyclopropenone (DPC). The chain has TRBV7-9 and TRBJ2-6, with 7 bases identical to TRBD1. DNA for the CDR3: TGTGCCAGCAGTTCCCCGGGGACAGCCGCTGGCGCCTCTGGGGCCAACGTCCTGACTTTC. Protein sequence: CASSSPGTAAGASGANVLTF.